Listed below are T cell receptor beta chains from one sample, sequenced in a study of OX40 agonist ivuxolimab in advanced cancers. The protocol was immunoSEQ multiplex PCR, while the TCRdb copy is restricted to in-frame clones and leaves out a portion. Of around 27,000 clones detected, about nine tenths appear once; the ten largest clones hold roughly 24%. Material: CD4+ or CD8+ T cells sorted from blood, obtained in a trial of the OX40 agonist ivuxolimab. The origin of the receptors is an adult with an advanced solid tumor such as melanoma, head and neck, liver or kidney cancer. Both conserved end residues are trimmed from each CDR3. The D gene is left open where the match is weak. Not all rows give a size; the values are once, few, many and, for expanded clones, a class.

V	D	J	size	CDR3
TRBV27	.	TRBJ2-1	.	ASSDLGLSYNEQF
TRBV4-1	.	TRBJ1-5	.	ASSQDPGLGGPQH
TRBV27	TRBD1	TRBJ1-1	.	ATLGQGVSEAF
TRBV4-3	.	TRBJ2-4	.	ASSPTQLGGGMLAKNIQY
TRBV5-1	TRBD2	TRBJ2-1	few	ASSAAGGPVNEQF
TRBV6-4	.	TRBJ2-3	few	ASSDSSSSTDTQY
TRBV11-1	TRBD1	TRBJ2-7	.	ASSFWTGDYYEQY
TRBV2	.	TRBJ2-7	.	ASSEGQGGSYEQY
TRBV7-9	.	TRBJ2-1	.	ASSLRTGLNEQF
TRBV30	TRBD2	TRBJ2-5	.	AWSALAGEERETQY
TRBV10-2	.	.	.	ASSPGEYEQY
TRBV4-3	.	TRBJ2-1	.	ASSQEGHLDEQF
TRBV5-1	.	TRBJ2-3	.	ASSLRWESGTDTQY
TRBV7-9	.	TRBJ2-1	once	ASSLGNNYNEQF
TRBV5-4	TRBD2	TRBJ2-3	.	ASSLGTSGIRTDTQY
TRBV2	TRBD2	TRBJ2-2	.	ASRGTSGGTGELF
TRBV29-1	.	TRBJ2-7	.	SVGAGLAYEQY
TRBV4-3	TRBD1	TRBJ1-3	few	ASSPRTGGAVGNTIY
TRBV4-1	TRBD1	TRBJ1-2	.	ASSQDLRTGIHWGYT
TRBV2	.	TRBJ2-1	.	ASQGTSSSYNEQF
TRBV9	.	TRBJ2-7	.	ASSVWGTPDYEQY
TRBV2	.	TRBJ2-2	.	ASSVVPGELF
TRBV12-1	.	TRBJ2-7	.	ASSFGGRRGEQY
TRBV5-8	TRBD1	TRBJ1-3	.	ASSPDRVSSLSGNTIY
TRBV6-6	.	TRBJ1-2	.	ASSYSAGLSGYT
TRBV4-3	.	TRBJ2-3	once	ASSQEDHTQY
TRBV19	TRBD1	TRBJ1-5	.	ASSHRQGPSGFRLNQPQH
TRBV7-2	.	TRBJ1-2	.	ASSLVVGQGIDYGYT
TRBV9	.	TRBJ2-2	.	ASSGRAVNTGELF
TRBV2	.	TRBJ1-1	.	ASKGNDEAF
TRBV7-9	.	TRBJ2-1	.	ASSSTEYNEQF
TRBV27	TRBD2	TRBJ2-1	.	ASNHGTSGSYNGQF
TRBV11-2	.	TRBJ1-1	few	ASSLGVGTEAF
TRBV11-2	.	TRBJ2-7	.	ASSLDLLSHEQY
TRBV28	TRBD1	TRBJ1-4	.	ASSLPTGAEEKLF
TRBV9	.	TRBJ2-1	few	ASSVGRKRHNEQF
TRBV6-1	.	.	.	AIGQGNTGELF
TRBV7-2	.	TRBJ2-2	.	ASSLGPYTGELF
TRBV23-1	TRBD2	TRBJ2-7	.	ASSGGDFLYEQY
TRBV27	.	TRBJ2-1	.	ASSEDRDSDYNEQF
TRBV27	TRBD2	TRBJ2-3	.	ASSWTSGTDTQY
TRBV5-5	.	TRBJ2-7	medium-sized	ASSLVAFLSYEQY
TRBV7-6	TRBD2	TRBJ2-3	.	ASSDYGTSGMADTQY
TRBV12-5	.	TRBJ2-7	.	ASGLLKLYRDGDSYEQY
TRBV29-1	.	TRBJ2-1	.	SVEGGFNNEQF
TRBV11-2	TRBD2	TRBJ2-1	.	ASSLEAGDSYNEQF
TRBV30	.	TRBJ1-2	.	AFPTGGYGYT
TRBV7-6	.	TRBJ2-7	.	ASSLAGGRNEQY
TRBV2	TRBD1	TRBJ1-1	.	ASTGTGGTEAF
TRBV11-2	.	TRBJ1-2	once	ASSQAPPGPYGYT
TRBV19	TRBD2	TRBJ2-5	.	ASSNLFTGRGETQY
TRBV19	.	TRBJ2-1	.	ASSWGQLINEQF
TRBV7-9	.	TRBJ2-7	.	ASSLAGAGLYEQY
TRBV11-2	.	TRBJ2-7	.	ASSLVEGSEQY
TRBV7-9	.	TRBJ2-5	.	ASSLELGQETQY
TRBV2	.	TRBJ2-2	.	ASNWRGELF